This T cell receptor beta chain emerged from a study of shared clonotypes between healthy human individuals. Whole-study context: Used for every donor were three CD4 naive, three CD4 memory, two CD8 naive and one CD8 memory plate.

V shed 5 bases and J shed 2 bases, with 10 bases lying between them. This CDR3 region has 14 residues. In germline, CDR1 is SGHVS, CDR2 FQNEAQ. Using immunoSEQ multiplex PCR, the repertoire was profiled, and TCRdb retains in-frame clones only, with some absent. The sample has roughly 640,000 clones, roughly 70% seen once. V is TRBV7-8 and J is TRBJ1-3; D not certain. The source is a woman younger than 45 in good health. Sequenced material: memory CD4+ T cells sorted from blood. The subset here: CD45RA-negative fraction. This chain's CDR3 is CASSPRVPGNTIYF. CDR3 in DNA: TGTGCCAGCAGCCCCCGAGTTCCTGGAAACACCATATATTTT.